The entry below describes one TCR beta chain. TCRdb analysed the 5' RACE reads with MiXCR anew, one entry per CDR3 protein. The sample carries a few hundred thousand distinct CDR3 sequences, approximately 10% recorded once. The data are from a study of T cells after yellow fever vaccination. Germline V gives CDR1 LGHNA, CDR2 YSLEER. V lost 0 bases to trimming and J lost 7 bases, with 7 bases between them. CDR3 size: 13 residues. Here the sequenced sample was CD4+ T cells sorted from PBMCs, taken 5 days after the yellow fever booster vaccination. The receptor was derived from a man younger than 30 who received the YFV17D yellow fever vaccine. The chain joins TRBV4-3 to TRBJ1-5; no definite D call. The CDR3 region has the DNA TGCGCCAGCAGCCAAGATGAAGTCCAGCCCCAGCATTTT. Protein product: CASSQDEVQPQHF.